The 4 T cell receptor beta chains listed next were all sequenced from one sample in a study of T cells in localized non-small cell lung cancer. Repertoires were generated with immunoSEQ multiplex PCR, while TCRdb's copy carries only in-frame clones and drops some. The sample has fewer than 3,000 clones, approximately 30% seen once. Source: lung tumor tissue, taken before any cancer treatment. The origin of the receptors is a male donor older than 55 with stage II squamous cell lung carcinoma.

This clone has just a few counts. The rearrangement uses TRBV11-3 and TRBJ1-1; 7 positions agree with TRBD1. With 3 bases clipped from V and 2 bases from J, the junction kept 18 bases outside the gene matches. From germline, CDR1 is SGHNT and CDR2 YENEEA. The CDR3 is made up of 19 amino acids. The CDR3 sequence is CASSLPPGGAHSPNTEAFF. In DNA form, the CDR3 reads TGTGCCAGCAGCTTGCCCCCAGGGGGGGCCCATTCGCCCAACACTGAAGCTTTCTTT.

This clone turned up a few times. The chain couples TRBV11-3 to TRBJ2-7; no clear D gene. This CDR3 has 14 amino acids. V lost 5 bases to trimming and J lost 3 bases, with 14 bases between them. Germline values: CDR1 SGHNT, CDR2 YENEEA. DNA of the CDR3: TGTGCCAGCAGCGCGTACACAGCATTCTACGAGCAGTACTTC. Translating it yields CASSAYTAFYEQYF.

This clone was counted between two and nine times. The rearrangement links TRBV6-8 to TRBJ1-5; 7 nucleotides align to TRBD1. There are 15 residues in the CDR3. Per germline, CDR1 MNHGY and CDR2 SAAAGT. Trimming at V came to 6 bases and at J to 2 bases, leaving 7 bases not matched to a gene. CDR3 sequence reads: CASRVGGFGNQPQHF. In DNA form, the CDR3 reads TGTGCCAGCAGGGTAGGGGGCTTTGGCAATCAGCCCCAGCATTTT.

This clone has only a few counts. The chain links TRBV30 to TRBJ2-2; no definite D call. CDR3 length: 14 residues. Germline CDR1 is GTSNPN and CDR2 is SVGIG (reference sequence). V lost 7 bases to trimming and J lost 0 bases, with 12 bases between them. Here the CDR3 reads CALRWLANTGELFF. The CDR3 nucleotides read TGTGCCTTAAGGTGGCTAGCGAACACCGGGGAGCTGTTTTTT.